The rows below give T cell receptor beta chains drawn from one sample of a study of OX40 agonist ivuxolimab in advanced cancers. Clones were read by immunoSEQ multiplex PCR, and TCRdb kept only the in-frame ones, dropping some. The sample contains around 80,000 clones, roughly 88% of which appear only once. Here the sequenced sample was CD4+ or CD8+ T cells sorted from blood, taken in a trial of the OX40 agonist ivuxolimab. Receptors originate from an adult with an advanced solid tumor such as melanoma, head and neck, liver or kidney cancer. Both conserved end residues are part of each CDR3.

v_gene	len	j_gene	CDR3aa
TRBV9	15	TRBJ2-5	CASSVAAYGKETQYF
TRBV5-1	15	TRBJ1-3	CASSLDRGAGNTIYF
TRBV2	14	TRBJ1-1	CASSEVTGRGVAFF
TRBV30	14	TRBJ2-2	CAYGQGVATGELFF
TRBV19	13	TRBJ2-7	CASRGTGTYEQYF
TRBV25-1	12	TRBJ2-5	CASIGQRETQYF
TRBV28	12	TRBJ2-4	CASSSTKNIQYF
TRBV5-6	14	TRBJ1-4	CASSSRQGPEKLFF
TRBV28	11	TRBJ2-5	CASSREETQYF
TRBV21-1	17	TRBJ1-3	CASSKATGENSGNTIYF
TRBV7-2	15	TRBJ2-5	CASKLGTSGMETQYF
TRBV15	15	TRBJ1-5	CATSRGDRINQPQHF
TRBV7-2	16	TRBJ1-2	CASSLTGTGVSYGYTF
TRBV5-1	12	TRBJ1-2	CASSLTDYGYTF
TRBV19	15	TRBJ2-1	CASSTRDRAYNEQFF
TRBV7-2	14	TRBJ1-1	CASSLSQNRPEAFF
TRBV4-3	15	TRBJ2-3	CASSQEGGAWDTQYF